The present T cell receptor (beta chain) was sequenced within a study of shared clonotypes between healthy human individuals. The table came from immunoSEQ multiplex PCR; TCRdb's copy has only in-frame clones and leaves some out. Of more than 2 million clones listed, 85% to 95% are singletons. Study-wide results and limits: Larger estimated richness was generally seen in naive subsets than in memory subsets. Several donors had about 5.1% of their naive CD4 clonotypes in common.

In the case of this clone: Its antigen is not identified.

Germline V gene data show CDR1 as LGHNA and CDR2 as YSLEER. Trimming removed 0 bases from V and 3 bases from J; junction bases left unmatched: 3. The CDR3 spans 15 residues. CD8 cells classed as naive were CD45RO-negative and positively selected for CCR7, excluding terminally differentiated effector memory CD45RA+ cells. Donors were Caucasian adults residing in Nashville, Tennessee, USA. The chain carries TRBV4-3 and TRBJ2-7; TRBD1 matches at 9 bases. Sequences were obtained from naive CD8+ T cells from PBMCs. The source of this sequence is a young man in good health. Some clones in this sample may be carry-over from other donors' samples. CDR3 sequence (DNA): TGCGCCAGCAGCCAAGAACAGGGGGCGTTCTACGAGCAGTACTTC. Translation: CASSQEQGAFYEQYF.